The 8 T cell receptor beta chains in this list originate from one sample, sequenced in a study of blood T cell repertoires in COVID-19. Profiled with immunoSEQ multiplex PCR; TCRdb holds only in-frame clones, not every one. This table has approximately 50,000 clones, about 85% appearing once. Sequenced material: peripheral blood. The receptors derive from a human donor in a cohort sampled during active COVID-19.

J is TRBJ2-7 and V is TRBV25-1, with 8 bases matching TRBD1. The J segment lost 3 bases and the V segment lost 5 bases, leaving 15 bases of the junction unmatched. CDR3 length: 17 residues. The germline CDR1 and CDR2 sequences are MGHDK and SYGVNS. CDR3: CASSSNRGQGASYEQYF. The CDR3 DNA follows: TGTGCCAGCAGTTCCAACAGAGGTCAGGGGGCGAGCTACGAGCAGTACTTC.

The V gene is TRBV6-5, the J gene TRBJ2-3; 10 bases agree with TRBD2. This CDR3 has 14 residues. After removal of 6 bases from V and 1 base from J, the junction contained 1 base not matched to a gene. Germline V gene sequence: CDR1 MNHEY, CDR2 SVGAGI. CDR3 region: CASRAGGGTDTQYF. CDR3 coding DNA: TGTGCCAGCAGAGCGGGAGGGGGCACAGATACGCAGTATTTT.

V usage is TRBV4-1 and J usage is TRBJ2-1; tentatively, D is TRBD2 (6 bases). Per germline, CDR1 MGHRA and CDR2 YSYEKL. The V end was cut by 3 bases, the J end by 0 bases, with 12 bases between. The CDR3 is 16 amino acids. The CDR3 reads CASSQSGGASYNEQFF. CDR3 DNA: TGCGCCAGCAGCCAGTCCGGGGGAGCCTCCTACAATGAGCAGTTCTTC.

The chain combines TRBV7-9 with TRBJ2-2; D possibly corresponds to TRBD1 (5 bases). Germline CDR1 SEHNR, CDR2 FQNEAQ (reference sequence). There are 15 residues in the CDR3. The V end was cut by 7 bases, the J end by 0 bases, with 12 bases between. CDR3 loop: CASNPDNPNTGELFF. The CDR3 coding sequence is TGTGCCAGCAACCCGGACAACCCGAACACCGGGGAGCTGTTTTTT.

The table lists this clone with a few counts. The chain combines TRBV28 with TRBJ1-3, with D perhaps TRBD1 (5 bases). There are 15 residues in the CDR3. Germline lookup yields CDR1 MDHEN and CDR2 SYDVKM. V lost 4 bases and J lost 2, with 12 bases in between. The CDR3 DNA follows: TGTGCCAGCAGTTCCTCAGACAGACCTGGAAACACCATATATTTT. This gives the protein CASSSSDRPGNTIYF.

The CDR3 here is CASLGQVNTEAFF. The CDR3 DNA follows: TGTGCCAGCCTGGGGCAGGTTAACACTGAAGCTTTCTTT. This chain joins TRBV12-3 or TRBV12-4 and TRBJ1-1, with D maybe TRBD1 (5 bases). Trimming took 8 bases from V and 2 from J, leaving 12 bases between them. The CDR3 spans 13 residues.

The V gene is TRBV18, the J gene TRBJ2-6, with 12 nucleotides matching TRBD1. V trimming: 4 bases; J trimming: 6 bases; junction bases outside the gene matches: 7. CDR1 is KGHSH, CDR2 LQKENI, per germline. This CDR3 spans 17 amino acids. CDR3 protein: CASSLTLGQGAANVLTF. CDR3 in DNA: TGTGCCAGCTCACTAACTTTGGGACAGGGGGCGGCCAACGTCCTGACTTTC.

This chain joins TRBV5-5 and TRBJ2-5; TRBD2 agrees at 11 bases. V shed 4 bases, J shed 6 bases, and the junction held 5 bases outside the gene matches. The CDR3 covers 14 residues. CDR1 and CDR2 from the germline V gene are SGHKS and YYEKEE (reference sequence). The CDR3 region has the DNA TGTGCCAGCAGCGTCGGACTAGCGGGCCAGACCCAGTACTTC. As protein: CASSVGLAGQTQYF.